This TCR beta chain derives from a study of cytomegalovirus exposure and HLA in healthy donors. The primer mix had 60 Vbeta and 13 Jbeta primers. Only in-frame clones appear in the TCRdb table, and some are missing; sequencing was by immunoSEQ multiplex PCR. The repertoire holds around 130,000 clones, about 78% seen once, with approximately 2.6% in the top ten. Germline CDR1 and CDR2: MNHNY and SVGAGI (reference sequence). J was trimmed by 2 bases and V by 7 bases; bases with no gene match: 11. The CDR3 runs to 16 residues. Comment on this clone: Its antigen remains unidentified.

General observations from the study: Most TCR sequences were uncommon, yet certain public TCRs appeared in many donors. HLA alleles showed associations with roughly 17,000 TCR beta sequences in a later analysis, at a 0.05 false discovery rate. Earlier analysis yielded a pattern in which most TCR beta V segments were productive about 90% or about 30% of the time. Cytomegalovirus status was reportedly diagnosed by the classifier with high sensitivity and specificity.

V gene TRBV6-6 combines with J gene TRBJ2-7, with 10 bases fitting TRBD1. The TCR sequence derives from a human donor in good health. The sequenced sample was PBMCs. CDR3 nucleotide sequence: TGTGCCAGCAACCACCGAGACAGGGGGCTCACCTACGAGCAGTACTTC. Protein: CASNHRDRGLTYEQYF.